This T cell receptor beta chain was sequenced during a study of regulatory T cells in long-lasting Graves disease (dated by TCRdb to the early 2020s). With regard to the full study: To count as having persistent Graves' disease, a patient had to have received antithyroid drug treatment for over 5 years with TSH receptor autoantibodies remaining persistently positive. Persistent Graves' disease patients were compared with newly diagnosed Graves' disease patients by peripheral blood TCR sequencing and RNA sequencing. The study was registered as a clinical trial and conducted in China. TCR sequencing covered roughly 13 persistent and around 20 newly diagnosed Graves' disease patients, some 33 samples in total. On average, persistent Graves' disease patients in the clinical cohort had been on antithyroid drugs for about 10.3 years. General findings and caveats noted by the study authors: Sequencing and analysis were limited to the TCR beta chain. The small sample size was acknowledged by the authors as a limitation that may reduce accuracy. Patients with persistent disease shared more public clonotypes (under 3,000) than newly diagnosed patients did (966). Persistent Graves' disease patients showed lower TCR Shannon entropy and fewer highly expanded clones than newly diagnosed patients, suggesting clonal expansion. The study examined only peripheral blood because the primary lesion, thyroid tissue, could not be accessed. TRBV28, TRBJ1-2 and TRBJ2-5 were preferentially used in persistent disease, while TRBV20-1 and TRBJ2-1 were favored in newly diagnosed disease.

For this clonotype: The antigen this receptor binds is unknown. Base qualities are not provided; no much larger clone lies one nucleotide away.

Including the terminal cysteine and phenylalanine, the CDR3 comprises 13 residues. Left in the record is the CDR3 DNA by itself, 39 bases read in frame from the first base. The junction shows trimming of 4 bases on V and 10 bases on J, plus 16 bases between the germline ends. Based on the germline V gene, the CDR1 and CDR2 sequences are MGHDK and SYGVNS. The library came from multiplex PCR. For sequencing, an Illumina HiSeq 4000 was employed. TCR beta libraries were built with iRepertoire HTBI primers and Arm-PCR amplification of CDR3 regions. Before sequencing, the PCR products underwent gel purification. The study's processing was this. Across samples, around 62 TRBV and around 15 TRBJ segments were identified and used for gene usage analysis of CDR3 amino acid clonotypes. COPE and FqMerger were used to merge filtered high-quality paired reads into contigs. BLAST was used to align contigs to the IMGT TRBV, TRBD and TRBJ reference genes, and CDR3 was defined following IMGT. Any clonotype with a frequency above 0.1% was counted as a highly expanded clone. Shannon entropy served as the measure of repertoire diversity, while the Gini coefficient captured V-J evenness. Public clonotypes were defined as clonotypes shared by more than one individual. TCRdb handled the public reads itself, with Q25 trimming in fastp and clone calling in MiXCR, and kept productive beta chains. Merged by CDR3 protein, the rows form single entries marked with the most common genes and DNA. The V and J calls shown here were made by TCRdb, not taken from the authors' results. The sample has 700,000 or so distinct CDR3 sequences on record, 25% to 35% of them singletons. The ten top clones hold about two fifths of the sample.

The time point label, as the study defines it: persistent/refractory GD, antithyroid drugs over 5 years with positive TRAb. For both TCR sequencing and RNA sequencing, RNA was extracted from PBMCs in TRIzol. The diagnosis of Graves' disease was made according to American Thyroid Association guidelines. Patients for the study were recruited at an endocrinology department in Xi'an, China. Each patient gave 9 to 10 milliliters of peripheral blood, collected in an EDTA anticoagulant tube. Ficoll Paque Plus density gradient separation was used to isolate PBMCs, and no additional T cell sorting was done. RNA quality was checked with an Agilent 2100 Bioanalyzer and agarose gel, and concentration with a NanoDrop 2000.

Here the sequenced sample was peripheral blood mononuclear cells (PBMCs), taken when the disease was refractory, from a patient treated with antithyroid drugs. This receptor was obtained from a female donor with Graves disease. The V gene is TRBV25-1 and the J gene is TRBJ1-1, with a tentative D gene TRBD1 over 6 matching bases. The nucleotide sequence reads TGTGCCAGCAGTGGCCCTCAGACAGGCAGAGCTTTCTTT. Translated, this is CASSGPQTGRAFF.